This TCR beta chain is drawn from a study of blood T cell repertoires in COVID-19. Study background: T cells, B-cell-depleted T cells, or PBMCs supplied cDNA or gDNA.

Germline CDR1 SGDLS, CDR2 YYNGEE. This CDR3 is 12 amino acids long. Trimming at V came to 4 bases and at J to 13 bases, leaving 10 bases not matched to a gene. Participants came from about two dozen US areas, aged about 18 to 89 years. Participants' reported clinical history set cohort assignment. Sequenced by immunoSEQ multiplex PCR; TCRdb stores in-frame clones only, minus some. The sample lists about 200,000 clones, about nine tenths occurring once. The receptor was derived from a man aged 30 to 39 who had recovered from COVID-19. The chain has TRBV9 and TRBJ2-7, with 8 bases identical to TRBD2. The specimen sequenced was PBMCs or T cells enriched from blood (not recorded which). The DNA for the CDR3 is TGTGCCAGCAGCCCCCCGGGAGGGGAGCGATACTTC. Its protein is CASSPPGGERYF.